These T cell receptor beta chains were read from a single sample in a study of T cell responses to AZD1222 COVID-19 vaccine. Profiling relied on immunoSEQ multiplex PCR, and the TCRdb table lists in-frame clones only, not all of them. This table has some 140,000 clones, roughly 90% appearing once. The sequencing used peripheral blood, collected on day 0 of AZD1222 vaccination. The receptors were sampled from an adult in good health. CDR3s include the opening cysteine and the closing phenylalanine or tryptophan. The D gene is left open where the match is weak. Some rows have no size entry. The others give once, few or many, or a class for an expanded clone.

D gene	clone size	V gene	J gene	CDR3 DNA	CDR3 protein
.	.	TRBV6-4	TRBJ2-2	TGTGCCAGCAGTGACGAGGGCCCCGGGGAGCTGTTTTTT	CASSDEGPGELFF
TRBD1	.	TRBV19	TRBJ1-2	TGTGCCAGTAGTGCGGGACAGGGGGGCTATGGCTACACCTTC	CASSAGQGGYGYTF
.	few	TRBV19	TRBJ2-5	TGTGCCACTAGGGGAGGAGGGGTTGAGACCCAGTACTTC	CATRGGGVETQYF
TRBD1	few	TRBV11-2	TRBJ1-4	TGTGCCAGCAGGCCGGGACAGGGAACAACTAATGAAAAACTGTTTTTT	CASRPGQGTTNEKLFF
TRBD1	.	TRBV9	TRBJ2-3	TGTGCCAGCAGCCCGAAACGGGACAGGTACACAGATACGCAGTATTTT	CASSPKRDRYTDTQYF
.	.	TRBV5-1	TRBJ2-3	TGCGCCAGCAGCGAGTCAGGGGTTAGCACAGATACGCAGTATTTT	CASSESGVSTDTQYF
.	once	TRBV13	TRBJ1-1	TGTGCCAGCAGCTTAGGCCTAAAGGGGCCTGAAGCTTTCTTT	CASSLGLKGPEAFF
.	few	TRBV9	TRBJ1-2	TGTGCCAGCAGTGTAAATACAGGGCTAGGCGATGGCTACACCTTC	CASSVNTGLGDGYTF
TRBD2	.	TRBV5-1	TRBJ2-7	TGCGCCAGCAGCTTGTCGCGGAAGCGGGAGGTCCGTTACGAGCAGTACTTC	CASSLSRKREVRYEQYF
.	.	TRBV3-1/TRBV3-2	TRBJ1-5	TGTGCCAGCAGCCAAGATGGAGGGGGGGCTCAGCCCCAGCATTTT	CASSQDGGGAQPQHF
TRBD1	.	TRBV18	TRBJ1-2	TGTGCCAGCTCACCAGTGAGAGACAGGGACCGCTACACCTTC	CASSPVRDRDRYTF
.	.	TRBV6-2/TRBV6-3	TRBJ2-7	TGTGCCAGCAGTTACTCGGACACGGGCGGCGAGCAGTACTTC	CASSYSDTGGEQYF
.	.	TRBV11-3	TRBJ2-1	TGTGCCAGCAGCCTAGAATGGGGCGGCGGAAATGATGAGCAGTTCTTC	CASSLEWGGGNDEQFF
TRBD1	.	TRBV18	TRBJ1-6	TGTGCCAGCTCACGGACAGGGGGGGATAATTCACCCCTCCACTTT	CASSRTGGDNSPLHF
TRBD2	.	TRBV9	TRBJ2-2	TGTGCCAGCAGCGTAGCGGGGGGGAATGTAATGGAGCTGTTTTTT	CASSVAGGNVMELFF
.	.	TRBV28	TRBJ1-1	TGTGCCAGCAGTTTTGGAGGCGGGAGTGAAGCTTTCTTT	CASSFGGGSEAFF
.	.	TRBV9	TRBJ1-4	TGTGCCAGCAGCCCCCCCGGCCTCCGGGACCGAGAAAAACTGTTTTTT	CASSPPGLRDREKLFF
.	.	TRBV6-1	TRBJ2-1	TGTGCCAGCAGTGAGGAGGTCTCGGTCAATGAGCAGTTCTTC	CASSEEVSVNEQFF
.	.	TRBV7-9	TRBJ1-1	TGTGCCAGCAGCTTAGAAGGGGTCACTGAAGCTTTCTTT	CASSLEGVTEAFF
.	.	TRBV10-3	TRBJ1-1	TGTGCCATCAGAGAACAGAACATGAACACTGAAGCTTTCTTT	CAIREQNMNTEAFF
TRBD2	.	TRBV10-1	TRBJ2-1	TGCGCCAGCAGTGAGGGACTAGCTCCCTACAATGAGCAGTTCTTC	CASSEGLAPYNEQFF
.	few	TRBV27	TRBJ2-3	TGTGCCAGCAGTTCGACAGGGGAGGGAGATACGCAGTATTTT	CASSSTGEGDTQYF
.	.	TRBV9	TRBJ1-1	TGTGCCAGCAGCGACCGGGACGGATACACTGAAGCTTTCTTT	CASSDRDGYTEAFF
TRBD2	once	TRBV28	TRBJ2-1	TGTGCCAGCAGTCCCGGGACTAACCGCAATGAGCAGTTCTTC	CASSPGTNRNEQFF
TRBD2	.	TRBV28	TRBJ2-1	TGTGCCAGCAGTTCCAGGACCGGACTAGCGGGAGTTCGCTACAATGAGCAGTTCTTC	CASSSRTGLAGVRYNEQFF
TRBD1	.	TRBV2	TRBJ1-2	TGTGCCAGCAGTGAAGGGACAGGGAATGGCTACACCTTC	CASSEGTGNGYTF
.	once	TRBV28	TRBJ1-2	TGTGCCAGCAGTCTCAATGGGCACCCTTTACCCAACTATGGCTACACCTTC	CASSLNGHPLPNYGYTF
TRBD2	.	TRBV7-2	TRBJ2-5	TGTGCCAGCAGCCTCACTAGCGGGGGGAGAGGGGAGACCCAGTACTTC	CASSLTSGGRGETQYF
.	.	TRBV7-2	TRBJ1-6	TGTGCCAGCAGCTTGCAGGGAGGCTATAATTCACCCCTCCACTTT	CASSLQGGYNSPLHF
.	.	TRBV28	TRBJ1-1	TGTGCCAGCAGTTCAAGTAGTTGGGGCCAGAACACTGAAGCTTTCTTT	CASSSSSWGQNTEAFF
.	.	TRBV5-5	TRBJ2-3	TGTGCCAGCAGCTTGCACGTTCGGGGCACAGATACGCAGTATTTT	CASSLHVRGTDTQYF
.	.	TRBV10-3	TRBJ2-1	TGTGCCATCAGGGACGGACCCCCTAACAATGAGCAGTTCTTC	CAIRDGPPNNEQFF
TRBD1	.	TRBV29-1	TRBJ1-5	TGCAGCGTAGGACAGGGTACGGCGGGTCAGCCCCAGCATTTT	CSVGQGTAGQPQHF
TRBD1	.	TRBV5-1	TRBJ2-2	TGCGCCAGCAGCCATGGCTATCAAACAGGGGCTGCGAACACCGGGGAGCTGTTTTTT	CASSHGYQTGAANTGELFF
.	few	TRBV29-1	TRBJ1-1	TGCAGCGTTGTGGGGAGGAACACTGAAGCTTTCTTT	CSVVGRNTEAFF
.	.	TRBV7-9	TRBJ2-5	TGTGCCAGCAGTCTCCCCGAGACAGGGACCCAGTACTTC	CASSLPETGTQYF
.	.	TRBV20-1	TRBJ2-7	TGCAGTGCTAGGACGGTGGGCACGCAGTACTTC	CSARTVGTQYF
TRBD2	.	TRBV3-1/TRBV3-2	TRBJ2-7	TGTGCCAGCAGCAGTAGCGGGGGAACCTACGAGCAGTACTTC	CASSSSGGTYEQYF
TRBD1	.	TRBV14	TRBJ1-4	TGTGCCAGCAGCCCCAAGACAGGGAACTTCCGAGCAACTAATGAAAAACTGTTTTTT	CASSPKTGNFRATNEKLFF
.	.	TRBV9	TRBJ2-3	TGTGCCAGCAGCGTAGTGGGGTCAGGCACAGATACGCAGTATTTT	CASSVVGSGTDTQYF
TRBD2	.	TRBV19	TRBJ2-1	TGTGCCAGTAGTATGAAGGCGGGAGGGTTAAATGAGCAGTTCTTC	CASSMKAGGLNEQFF
TRBD2	.	TRBV11-2	TRBJ2-5	TGTGCCAGCAGCTTAGTAGCGGGGCGGGGAGAGACCCAGTACTTC	CASSLVAGRGETQYF
.	.	TRBV25-1	TRBJ1-3	TGTGCCAGCAGTGGTACTCCGGGAGGAAACACCATATATTTT	CASSGTPGGNTIYF
.	.	TRBV20-1	TRBJ2-7	TGCAGTGCTAGTTCCAGGGGCTACGAGCAGTACTTC	CSASSRGYEQYF
.	.	TRBV29-1	TRBJ2-3	TGCAGCGTGATTCTTTGGGACGGGGCTAGCACAGATACGCAGTATTTT	CSVILWDGASTDTQYF
.	once	TRBV6-4	TRBJ1-5	TGTGCCAGCAGTTACACATTGAATCAGCCCCAGCATTTT	CASSYTLNQPQHF
TRBD2	.	TRBV7-2	TRBJ2-7	TGTGCCAGCAGCTTAGAGGTTCTAGCGGGGCTCGAGCAGTACTTC	CASSLEVLAGLEQYF
.	.	TRBV27	TRBJ1-5	TGTGCCAGCAGGGCACGGGGCAATCAGCCCCAGCATTTT	CASRARGNQPQHF
.	.	TRBV29-1	TRBJ1-2	TGCAGCGTTGAGTGGGACTATGGCTACACCTTC	CSVEWDYGYTF
TRBD1	.	TRBV6-1	TRBJ1-1	TGTGCCAGCAGTGATCCAGGGGGCTTGAACACTGAAGCTTTCTTT	CASSDPGGLNTEAFF
.	.	TRBV18	TRBJ1-2	TGTGCCAGCTCGTTAGGCACGGACTATGGCTACACCTTC	CASSLGTDYGYTF
TRBD1	.	TRBV27	TRBJ2-7	TGTGCCAGCAGTCCGGGACAGTCCTACGAGCAGTACTTC	CASSPGQSYEQYF
.	once	TRBV29-1	TRBJ2-2	TGCAGCGTTGAAGGCAGTTACACCGGGGAGCTGTTTTTT	CSVEGSYTGELFF
.	.	TRBV7-9	TRBJ1-4	TGTGCCAGCAGCAGACCTTTGGGGGGGAATGAAAAACTGTTTTTT	CASSRPLGGNEKLFF